These T cell receptor beta chains were read from a single sample in a study of T cell responses to AZD1222 COVID-19 vaccine. Profiled with immunoSEQ multiplex PCR; TCRdb holds only in-frame clones, not every one. Of around 140,000 clones listed, roughly 90% are singletons. Sequences were derived from peripheral blood, sampled on day 0 of AZD1222 vaccination. These receptors were collected from an adult in good health. The CDR3 runs from the conserved cysteine through the conserved F or W. A D gene is named only where the DNA matches it firmly. Clone size is not always given. Where it is, it says once, few, many or a class for expanded clones.

j_gene | d_gene | len | abundance | v_gene | CDR3aa | CDR3nt
TRBJ2-5 | - | 14 | - | TRBV3-1/TRBV3-2 | CASRDRTGVATQYF | TGTGCCAGCAGGGACCGTACGGGGGTTGCGACCCAGTACTTC
TRBJ2-7 | TRBD2 | 16 | few | TRBV27 | CASSSPSLAGTYEQYF | TGTGCCAGCAGTTCGCCTAGTCTAGCGGGGACCTACGAGCAGTACTTC
TRBJ1-2 | TRBD1 | 13 | - | TRBV2 | CASSGRTGNGYTF | TGTGCCAGCAGTGGCAGGACAGGGAATGGCTACACCTTC
TRBJ2-1 | - | 13 | - | TRBV4-2 | CASSQGGYNEQFF | TGTGCCAGCAGCCAAGGTGGGTACAATGAGCAGTTCTTC
TRBJ2-5 | - | 14 | - | TRBV6-5 | CASSNPRPPETQYF | TGTGCCAGCAGTAACCCTAGGCCCCCTGAGACCCAGTACTTC
TRBJ1-2 | - | 13 | - | TRBV27 | CASSLPANYGYTF | TGTGCCAGCAGCCTACCAGCTAACTATGGCTACACCTTC
TRBJ1-2 | - | 14 | - | TRBV7-2 | CASSLWRMNYGYTF | TGTGCCAGCAGCTTATGGCGGATGAACTATGGCTACACCTTC
TRBJ2-2 | - | 17 | - | TRBV9 | CASSSGPLLKTGGELFF | TGTGCCAGCAGCTCGGGACCCCTCTTAAAGACGGGCGGGGAGCTGTTTTTT
TRBJ2-3 | TRBD1 | 16 | - | TRBV7-2 | CASVPIRDRSTDTQYF | TGTGCCAGCGTCCCTATTCGGGACAGAAGCACAGATACGCAGTATTTT
TRBJ1-1 | - | 14 | once | TRBV27 | CASSLKLMGTEAFF | TGTGCCAGCAGTTTAAAGCTTATGGGCACTGAAGCTTTCTTT
TRBJ2-7 | - | 15 | - | TRBV11-3 | CASSLGASSQYEQYF | TGTGCCAGCAGCTTAGGTGCGAGCAGCCAGTACGAGCAGTACTTC
TRBJ1-2 | TRBD1 | 17 | - | TRBV7-3 | CASSFRQGKGLNYGYTF | TGTGCCAGCAGCTTCAGACAGGGAAAAGGCTTAAACTATGGCTACACCTTC
TRBJ1-1 | TRBD1 | 13 | - | TRBV2 | CASQTGLNTEAFF | TGTGCCAGCCAGACAGGGCTGAACACTGAAGCTTTCTTT
TRBJ2-1 | - | 16 | - | TRBV4-1 | CASSQDLGGSYNEQFF | TGCGCCAGCAGCCAAGATTTAGGAGGCTCCTACAATGAGCAGTTCTTC
TRBJ2-2 | TRBD1 | 17 | once | TRBV15 | CATSRPGQGDLTGELFF | TGTGCCACCAGCAGGCCGGGACAGGGGGACCTCACCGGGGAGCTGTTTTTT
TRBJ2-1 | - | 13 | - | TRBV2 | CASTLRGGNEQFF | TGTGCCAGCACCTTAAGGGGAGGAAATGAGCAGTTCTTC
TRBJ1-4 | - | 15 | - | TRBV10-1 | CASPRRLLTNEKLFF | TGCGCCAGCCCGCGGAGGCTCCTAACTAATGAAAAACTGTTTTTT